This T cell receptor beta chain was identified during a study of neoadjuvant anti-PD-1 for oral cavity cancer. Study-wide background: Nivolumab at 3 mg/kg was mostly given biweekly, three to four doses, pre-surgery. Patients without progression received a fourth nivolumab dose around day 43, then surgical resection on days 50-56. Study-wide points: Only a few patients per response group were TCR-analyzed; validation needed.

On this clone itself: Its antigen is currently unknown.

The CDR3 is 14 residues long. CDR1 is WSHSY and CDR2 is SAAADI in the germline V gene. After removal of 2 bases from V and 6 bases from J, the junction contained 6 bases not matched to a gene. Profiling relied on immunoSEQ multiplex PCR, and the TCRdb table lists in-frame clones only, not all of them. The sample records 17,000 or so clones, less than 80% being singletons. The gene calls are TRBV10-2 and TRBJ2-7, with TRBD2 matching 8 bases. The sequence was obtained from a person aged 35-79 years with oral cavity squamous cell carcinoma. Here the sequenced sample was PBMCs, taken before nivolumab (anti-PD-1) treatment. Here the CDR3 DNA reads TGCGCCAGCAGTGAGGGAGCGGGAGCTGCCGAGCAGTACTTC. Residues: CASSEGAGAAEQYF.